What follows are 12 T cell receptor beta chains derived from one specimen sequenced in a study of blood T cell repertoires in COVID-19. Measured with immunoSEQ multiplex PCR; TCRdb has only the in-frame clones, and not every one. Among about 37,000 clones listed, roughly 86% were seen once. Sequencing was performed on peripheral blood. These receptors were collected from a human donor in a cohort sampled during active COVID-19.

This chain links TRBV5-4 with TRBJ2-3; 13 bases are shared with TRBD2. Germline loops: CDR1 SGHNT, CDR2 YYREEE (reference sequence). Germline trimming cut 4 bases from V and 4 bases from J; bases unmatched to any gene: 3. This CDR3 contains 15 residues. This CDR3 is CASSTSGGAADTQYF. DNA of the CDR3: TGTGCCAGCAGCACTAGCGGGGGGGCTGCAGATACGCAGTATTTT. Full variable domain (missing parts from reference TRBV5-4 and TRBJ2-3): ETGVTQSPTHLIKTRGQQVTLRCSSQSGHNTVSWYQQALGQGPQFIFQYYREEENGRGNFPPRFSGLQFPNYSSELNVNALELDDSALYLCASSTSGGAADTQYFGPGTRLTVL.

V and J are TRBV18 and TRBJ1-3; perhaps TRBD1 as D (6 bases). CDR3 length equals 16 residues. V gave up 3 bases and J gave up 4 bases, with 16 bases separating them. Germline-derived CDR1 and CDR2 are KGHSH and LQKENI. This chain's CDR3 is CASSPSQRTAGNTIYF. CDR3 DNA sequence: TGTGCCAGCTCACCCTCACAGAGGACAGCCGGAAACACCATATATTTT.

This clone was seen only a few times. The chain employs TRBV11-2 and TRBJ2-7, with D maybe TRBD1 (6 bases). V was trimmed by 4 bases and J by 5 bases, leaving 21 bases between them. Looked up from germline, CDR1 is SGHAT and CDR2 is FQNNGV. This CDR3 is 16 amino acids long. The DNA of the CDR3 is TGTGCCAGCAGCTCTGTTGCAGGGGCTCCTTTGAACGAGCAGTACTTC. This translates into CASSSVAGAPLNEQYF.

The chain carries TRBV5-1 and TRBJ2-7; TRBD1 is a possible D gene (6 bases). Germline V lookup: CDR1 SGHRS, CDR2 YFSETQ. The CDR3 sequence is 14 residues long. Between the trimmed V and J ends, which lost 4 bases and 11 bases, there was a span of 22 bases. The CDR3 sequence is CASSLTRDNREKYF. The CDR3 coding sequence is TGCGCCAGCAGCCTTACCCGGGACAACCGAGAGAAGTACTTC.

The chain combines TRBV5-1 with TRBJ2-5; D possibly corresponds to TRBD2 (6 bases). The CDR3 has 14 amino acids. V lost 1 base and J lost 5, with 12 bases in between. Per the germline V gene, CDR1 is SGHRS and CDR2 is YFSETQ. CDR3 amino acids: CASSLTGTPETQYF. The DNA for the CDR3 is TGCGCCAGCAGCTTGACGGGGACTCCGGAGACCCAGTACTTC. Together with reference TRBV5-1 and TRBJ2-5, the CDR3 gives the full variable domain: KAGVTQTPRYLIKTRGQQVTLSCSPISGHRSVSWYQQTPGQGLQFLFEYFSETQRNKGNFPGRFSGRQFSNSRSEMNVSTLELGDSALYLCASSLTGTPETQYFGPGTRLLVL.

The gene calls are TRBV29-1 and TRBJ2-3, with TRBD2 matching over 13 bases. Trimming took 7 bases from V and 0 from J; bases not matched to a gene: 4. This CDR3 has 15 residues. CDR1 is SQVTM and CDR2 is ANQGSEA in the germline V gene. CDR3 in DNA: TGCAGCGCAGGGACTAGCGGGGTTAGCACAGATACGCAGTATTTT. This sequence encodes CSAGTSGVSTDTQYF.

This chain connects TRBV5-1 to TRBJ1-2, with D perhaps TRBD1 (6 bases). Deletions cut 3 bases from V and 8 bases from J, with 14 bases between. This CDR3 is 13 amino acids long. From germline, CDR1 is SGHRS and CDR2 YFSETQ. The CDR3 nucleotides are TGCGCCAGCAGCTCGGACAGCCTGAGAGGCTACACCTTC. Amino acid sequence: CASSSDSLRGYTF.

The V call is TRBV11-2, the J call TRBJ2-1; TRBD1 agrees at 8 bases. V shed 0 bases, J shed 12 bases, and the junction held 7 bases outside the gene matches. Per the germline V gene, CDR1 is SGHAT and CDR2 is FQNNGV. This CDR3 comprises 14 residues. CDR3 sequence reads: CASSLDGTGEGQFF. CDR3 in DNA: TGTGCCAGCAGCTTAGACGGGACAGGAGAGGGGCAGTTCTTC.

The chain links TRBV6-5 to TRBJ2-6; weak D call: TRBD2 (6 bases). Germline loops: CDR1 MNHEY, CDR2 SVGAGI. The CDR3 spans 15 residues. V shed 6 bases and J shed 2 bases, with 11 bases lying between them. The CDR3: CASRGSGAGANVLTF. The CDR3 DNA reads as TGTGCCAGCAGGGGATCGGGGGCTGGGGCCAACGTCCTGACTTTC.

The CDR3: CASSSGQGSNSPLHF. The CDR3 DNA reads as TGTGCCAGCAGCTCGGGACAGGGATCAAATTCACCCCTCCACTTT. The chain joins TRBV11-3 to TRBJ1-6; TRBD1 matches at 9 bases. Germline V lookup: CDR1 SGHNT, CDR2 YENEEA. This CDR3 region has 15 residues. Trimming at V came to 4 bases and at J to 7 bases, leaving 5 bases not matched to a gene.

This chain connects TRBV2 to TRBJ2-1, with TRBD2 identical over 7 bases. The ends lost 6 bases at V and 7 bases at J; junction bases unmatched: 15. Per the germline V gene, CDR1 is SNHLY and CDR2 is FYNNEI. The CDR3 totals 16 residues. Here the CDR3 DNA reads TGTGCCAGCAGCGCTGTAACGAGCGGGGTTGGGAATGAGCAGTTCTTC. This encodes CASSAVTSGVGNEQFF.

The V call is TRBV5-1, the J call TRBJ2-2; D gene ambiguous. CDR1 and CDR2 from the germline V gene are SGHRS and YFSETQ. The CDR3 is 15 amino acids. V lost 0 bases, J lost 0 bases, and 6 bases lay in between. CDR3 coding DNA: TGCGCCAGCAGCTTGGGGCACACGAACACCGGGGAGCTGTTTTTT. Its protein product is CASSLGHTNTGELFF.